Listed here are 18 T cell receptor beta chains from one sample, sequenced in a study of shared clonotypes between healthy human individuals (dated by TCRdb to 2019 to 2021). Libraries came from the immunoSEQ multiplex PCR assay. As stored in TCRdb, this immuneACCESS dataset retains in-frame rearrangements with V and J assigned. A fraction of the clones does not appear; measured against another copy, unresolved V genes explain less than half of the discrepancy, and the remainder lacks a known reason. For this sample the table gives about 700,000 clones, of which around 90% were detected only once. The ten largest account for 24% of the sample. CD8 naive samples were obtained by positive selection for CCR7 among CD45RO-negative cells, yielding a CD45RA+CCR7+ population from which TemRA cells were excluded. The sample consisted of naive CD8+ T cells sorted from blood. Read against the paper, the sample's cell subset or site label means: CD45RA+CCR7+. The receptor set was obtained from a man aged 25-40 years in good health.

Worth noting for this clone: The junction does not match germline at one end; this may be a read error. This rearrangement joins TRBV13 to TRBJ2-7; TRBD1 might be the D (6 bases). Germline lookup yields CDR1 PRHDT and CDR2 FYEKMQ (reference sequence). This CDR3 has 14 residues. The CDR3 DNA reads as TGTGCCAGCAGCGTAGGGGACACCGGCTACGAGCAGTACTTC. This encodes CASSVGDTGYEQYF.

The chain recombines TRBV6-1 with TRBJ2-7; 8 bases are a match to TRBD1. The CDR3 covers 16 residues. The V gene end was trimmed by 2 bases and the J gene end by 5 bases; junction bases not matched to a gene: 11. Germline V gene lookup returns CDR1 MNHNS and CDR2 SASEGT. The CDR3 region is CASSEKFRDRTNEQYF. DNA for the CDR3: TGTGCCAGCAGTGAAAAGTTCAGGGACAGGACCAACGAGCAGTACTTC.

V gene TRBV6-5 combines with J gene TRBJ2-7, with 11 positions matching TRBD2. The germline CDR1 and CDR2 sequences are MNHEY and SVGAGI. V gave up 5 bases and J gave up 3 bases; unmatched junction bases: 6. There are 15 residues in the CDR3. The CDR3 bases are TGTGCCAGCAGTCCAATAGCGGGAGGGGACTACGAGCAGTACTTC. This translates into CASSPIAGGDYEQYF.

The gene calls are TRBV6-6 and TRBJ1-2, with D maybe TRBD1 (6 bases). This CDR3 has 15 amino acids. Germline V gene data show CDR1 as MNHNY and CDR2 as SVGAGI (reference sequence). Between the trimmed V and J ends, which lost 0 bases and 6 bases, there was a span of 14 bases. CDR3 amino acids: CASSYSGQGPDGYTF. The CDR3 DNA reads TGTGCCAGCAGTTACTCGGGGCAGGGGCCGGATGGCTACACCTTC.

The V gene is TRBV6-5, the J gene TRBJ2-1; maybe TRBD1 (5 bases). CDR3 length: 13 residues. V was clipped by 6 bases and J by 5 bases, with 11 bases between them. Germline V gives CDR1 MNHEY, CDR2 SVGAGI. For the CDR3, the DNA is TGTGCCAGCAGGCCAGGGATCCACAATGAGCAGTTCTTC. This codes for CASRPGIHNEQFF.

The V call is TRBV28, the J call TRBJ2-7; 7 bases fit TRBD2. J was trimmed by 5 bases and V by 7 bases; bases with no gene match: 8. The CDR3 is 13 residues long. Germline loops: CDR1 MDHEN, CDR2 SYDVKM. For the CDR3, the DNA is TGTGCCAGCAACCCTCAGGGAGGGCACGAGCAGTACTTC. Its translation is CASNPQGGHEQYF.

The V and J genes are TRBV13 and TRBJ2-3, with D possibly being TRBD1 (6 bases). V was cut by 4 bases and J by 10 bases, with 9 bases left in between. The CDR3 has 11 residues. Germline V gene lookup returns CDR1 PRHDT and CDR2 FYEKMQ (reference sequence). The CDR3 sequence: CASSSGVAQYF. The DNA for the CDR3 is TGTGCCAGCAGCTCAGGGGTTGCGCAGTATTTT. Together with reference TRBV13 and TRBJ2-3, the CDR3 gives the full variable domain: AAGVIQSPRHLIKEKRETATLKCYPIPRHDTVYWYQQGPGQDPQFLISFYEKMQSDKGSIPDRFSAQQFSDYHSELNMSSLELGDSALYFCASSSGVAQYFGPGTRLTVL.

This chain joins TRBV14 and TRBJ2-5; perhaps TRBD2 as D (6 bases). Germline loops: CDR1 SGHDN, CDR2 FVKESK. The length of the CDR3 is 15 residues. Trimming took off 1 base at V and 5 bases at J, with 14 bases between the two ends. The CDR3 DNA reads as TGTGCCAGCAGCCAAGGGCCTAGCGTATGGGAGACCCAGTACTTC. Its protein is CASSQGPSVWETQYF.

The chain joins TRBV6-5 to TRBJ2-1; maybe TRBD1 (6 bases). Trimming pared 4 bases from V and 6 bases from J, leaving 13 bases between. Germline lookup yields CDR1 MNHEY and CDR2 SVGAGI. The CDR3 contains 14 residues. The CDR3, as DNA: TGTGCCAGCAGTTTGATCCTGGGGGCCAATGAGCAGTTCTTC. Protein: CASSLILGANEQFF.

This chain uses TRBV14 with TRBJ2-4, with a possible D match to TRBD1 (5 bases). Germline V gene sequence: CDR1 SGHDN, CDR2 FVKESK. This CDR3 has 14 residues. V was cut by 4 bases and J by 10 bases, with 17 bases left in between. DNA of the CDR3: TGTGCCAGCAGCCCCGGACACTCTCCTTGGATTCAGTACTTC. Translation: CASSPGHSPWIQYF.

The V gene is TRBV2, the J gene TRBJ1-1; D unclear. Trimming removed 9 bases from V and 8 bases from J, with 25 bases in between. In germline, CDR1 is SNHLY, CDR2 FYNNEI. The CDR3 is 15 amino acids. CDR3 loop: CASCDPNRSLGEAFF. The DNA of the CDR3 is TGTGCCAGTTGCGACCCCAATAGGTCCCTTGGGGAAGCTTTCTTT.

This clone was seen a single time. V is TRBV5-8 and J is TRBJ2-1, with 9 bases matching TRBD1. The CDR3 extends over 15 amino acids. Germline assignment: CDR1 SGHTS and CDR2 YDEGEE. Trimming took 0 bases from V and 3 from J; bases not matched to a gene: 1. The CDR3 protein is CASSLGDRDYNEQFF. CDR3 in DNA: TGTGCCAGCAGCTTGGGGGACAGGGACTACAATGAGCAGTTCTTC.

The genes are TRBV7-8 and TRBJ1-1; the D gene is possibly TRBD1 (6 bases). Germline values: CDR1 SGHVS, CDR2 FQNEAQ. V gave up 3 bases and J gave up 5 bases, with 7 bases separating them. The CDR3 is made up of 12 amino acids. CDR3 nucleotide sequence: TGTGCCAGCAGCTTGGGGGCGACTGAAGCTTTCTTT. Translated, it gives CASSLGATEAFF. Drawing the rest from reference TRBV7-8 and TRBJ1-1, the complete variable domain is GAGVSQSPRYKVAKRGQDVALRCDPISGHVSLFWYQQALGQGPEFLTYFQNEAQLDKSGLPSDRFFAERPEGSVSTLKIQRTQQEDSAVYLCASSLGATEAFFGQGTRLTVV.

The rearrangement joins TRBV4-3 to TRBJ1-1; no firm D call. The CDR3 runs to 14 residues. Trimming shortened V by 0 bases and J by 10 bases, and 15 bases separated the two germline ends. CDR1 and CDR2 (germline): LGHNA, YSLEER. CDR3 bases: TGCGCCAGCAGCCAAGATCTGGTGACCGCACTAGCTTTCTTT. Translating it yields CASSQDLVTALAFF.

This chain connects TRBV11-2 to TRBJ2-7; 7 bases are shared with TRBD1. Per the germline V gene, CDR1 is SGHAT and CDR2 is FQNNGV. J gave up 0 bases and V 3 bases, and 8 bases lay outside the gene matches. The CDR3 runs 16 residues. CDR3 loop: CASSFRYGTASYEQYF. CDR3 coding DNA: TGTGCCAGCAGCTTTAGATATGGGACAGCCTCCTACGAGCAGTACTTC.

This clone was found once. The rearrangement joins TRBV11-3 to TRBJ1-5, with D unclear. Germline V gene lookup returns CDR1 SGHNT and CDR2 YENEEA. The CDR3 runs 19 residues. V gave up 8 bases and J gave up 0 bases, with 26 bases separating them. The CDR3: CASLSRSLAGIDSNQPQHF. The CDR3 DNA reads TGTGCCAGCCTCTCCCGGTCACTAGCCGGGATCGATAGCAATCAGCCCCAGCATTTT.

The V call is TRBV7-8, the J call TRBJ2-1; D is ambiguous. Trimming removed 5 bases at V and 8 bases at J, with 13 bases between. Germline V lookup: CDR1 SGHVS, CDR2 FQNEAQ. The CDR3 loop spans 13 amino acids. CDR3 in amino acids: CASSKRRSDEQFF. DNA of the CDR3: TGTGCCAGCAGCAAAAGAAGGAGCGATGAGCAGTTCTTC.

V gene TRBV6-1 combines with J gene TRBJ2-1; 7 bases line up with TRBD2. The CDR3 extends over 16 amino acids. The ends lost 2 bases at V and 4 bases at J; junction bases unmatched: 8. Germline values: CDR1 MNHNS, CDR2 SASEGT. The CDR3 spells CASSEKPPGLYNEQFF. The CDR3 bases are TGTGCCAGCAGTGAAAAACCACCGGGACTATACAATGAGCAGTTCTTC.